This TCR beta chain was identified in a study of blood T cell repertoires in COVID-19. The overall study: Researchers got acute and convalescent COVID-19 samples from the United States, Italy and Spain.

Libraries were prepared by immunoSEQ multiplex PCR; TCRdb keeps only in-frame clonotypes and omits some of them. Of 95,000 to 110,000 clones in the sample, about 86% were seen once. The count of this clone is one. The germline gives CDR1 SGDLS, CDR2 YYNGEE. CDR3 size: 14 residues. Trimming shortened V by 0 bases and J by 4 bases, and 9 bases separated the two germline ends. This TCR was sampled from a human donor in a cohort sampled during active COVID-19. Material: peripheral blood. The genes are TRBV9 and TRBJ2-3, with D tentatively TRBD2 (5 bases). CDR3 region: CASSVGGSSDTQYF. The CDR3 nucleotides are TGTGCCAGCAGCGTAGGAGGGAGCTCAGATACGCAGTATTTT.